This entry features one T cell receptor beta chain sequence. Its specific antigen is unknown. The sample holds no much larger clone one base away, and base qualities are not on file. CDR1 and CDR2 are drawn from the germline V gene (reference sequence): SGHNT, YYREEE. The CDR3, from cysteine to phenylalanine, totals 16 residues. Kept here is only the CDR3 DNA, which spans 48 bases and is read in frame from base 1. After removal of 2 bases from V and 1 base from J, the junction retains 7 bases not matched to a gene. Taken with the paper, the label for time point translates to: cycle 1 day 1 (C1D1), immediately before nivolumab initiation. Relapse after autologous stem cell transplantation had occurred in all trial patients, and cohorts A, B and C were distinguished by prior brentuximab vedotin exposure. Using a Miltenyi CD8+ T cell isolation kit, CD8+ T cells were purified from thawed PBMCs through magnetic negative selection. The trial cohort was composed of about 58 patients with relapsed/refractory classical Hodgkin lymphoma, for whom complete response, partial response or progressive disease was recorded as best overall response. In the multi-cohort phase II CheckMate 205 trial, trial patients received single-agent nivolumab. An independent review committee assessed best overall response by applying the 2007 International Working Group response criteria. Trial PBMCs were collected immediately before nivolumab initiation (C1D1) and during therapy at cycle 2 day 1 and cycle 4 day 1. Peripheral blood was collected in 8 mL Vacutainer Cell Preparation Tubes, from which PBMCs were isolated by centrifugation and then cryopreserved. Purified CD4+ and CD8+ fractions were generated only in cases for which an additional PBMC sample was available. Magnetically labelled cells were removed on LS columns in a quadroMACS separator, and the flow-through was retained as the purified fraction.

These data are taken from a study of PD-1 blockade in classical Hodgkin lymphoma (dated by TCRdb to the early 2020s). About the investigation overall: Nivolumab dosing was 3 mg/kg intravenously every 2 weeks, continuing until either disease progression or unacceptable toxicity. The study used TCR beta sequencing and CyTOF to define a peripheral blood immune signature of response to PD-1 blockade in classical Hodgkin lymphoma.

What the research found in general, with its limitations: Baseline TCR diversity was reported to be lower in newly diagnosed patients than in healthy donors, and even lower in relapsed/refractory patients. Trial patients with a complete response had baseline diversity similar to that of newly diagnosed patients, while partial responders and progressors had significantly lower diversity. A significant rise by C4D1 was seen in CD4+ but not CD8+ TCR diversity (p=0.0027 vs p=0.16), with the rise being most apparent in complete responders (p=0.02). Patients starting nivolumab less than 1 year after ASCT had lower diversity and were excluded from later analyses to avoid confounding by immune reconstitution. The study was restricted to a single clinical trial cohort, and the causes of repertoire differences, possibly disease activity or prior therapy, were left undefined.

The Qiagen DNeasy kit was used to extract genomic DNA both from unsorted PBMCs and from the negatively selected CD4+ and CD8+ fractions. Using primers that anneal to V and J segments, immunoSEQ multiplex PCR amplified the TCR beta CDR3 regions. Amplification bias was minimized using a synthetic immune receptor repertoire, and residual bias was removed computationally after sequencing. On the study's bioinformatics: Custom Python scripts were used to quantify repertoire diversity as the Shannon entropy index. Unsorted, CD4+ and CD8+ repertoires were analyzed separately, except in combined analyses where CD4+ and CD8+ sequences were merged in silico. Clonal expansion was defined as at least a 2-fold frequency increase after treatment relative to C1D1, with a pseudocount of 0.5 for undetected baseline clones. Singleton clones were defined as clones with 0 or 1 copy at C1D1, and non-singleton clones were defined as clones with 2 or more copies. Clones expanded in unsorted samples were annotated as CD4+, CD8+ or unknown by matching protein sequences in sorted samples from the same patient. Wilcoxon tests on paired samples were used to test changes in diversity from C1D1 to C4D1. TCRdb retrieved this table from immuneACCESS and kept in-frame rearrangements only. Not all clones are present; in checked studies, unresolved V genes account for under half, and no reason is known for the remainder. The DNA gave D and trimming, while V, J and clone size come from that table. The sample yields some 1,600 clones; less than 85% were counted once. Approximately 25% of the sample belongs to the ten largest clones.

The sample in question was CD8+ T cells from blood, obtained at baseline. The clonotype was recovered from a human donor with classical Hodgkin lymphoma. The chain joins TRBV5-4 to TRBJ2-7, and 9 junctional nucleotides match TRBD2. The encoded CDR3 is CASSLGPSGASYEQYF. The DNA is as follows: TGTGCCAGCAGCTTAGGTCCTAGCGGGGCATCCTACGAGCAGTACTTC.